Here is one T cell receptor (beta chain) with its context. Its target is unknown. The data stem from a study of T cells after yellow fever vaccination. Study overall: For low cell numbers, libraries were made with SMART-Seq v4 Ultra Low Input. Overall study findings and caveats: After the booster, about 95% of CD4 and roughly nine tenths of CD8 primary-response clones were re-detected. Peaking on day 5 versus 15, the secondary response was faster but weaker. Abundant clonotypes from the bulk population could contaminate FACS-sorted repertoires.

The V gene's germline CDR1 is ENHRY and CDR2 SYGVKD. Trimming stripped 3 bases from V and 0 bases from J, with 9 bases between. CDR3 length: 14 amino acids. TCRdb used MiXCR to reprocess the 5' RACE reads, holding one entry per CDR3 protein. Altogether 310,000 or so distinct CDR3 sequences are present, around 7.3% being singletons, with the ten largest covering 18%. The TCR was taken from a man between 18 and 35 years old who received the YFV17D yellow fever vaccine. The source material was PBMCs, sampled roughly seven weeks after the first yellow fever vaccination. The rearrangement uses TRBV10-3 and TRBJ2-7; D not resolved. CDR3 sequence (DNA): TGTGCCATCAGTGAAAAGGGCTTCTCCTACGAGCAGTACTTC. Translated: CAISEKGFSYEQYF.